Listed below are T cell receptor beta chains from one sample, sequenced in a study of CD8 T cells in ankylosing spondylitis. TCRdb itself ran the 5' RACE reads through MiXCR, one entry per CDR3 protein. The data hold 150,000 to 200,000 distinct CDR3 sequences, with around 32% observed a single time. Material for sequencing was synovial fluid, either unsorted or a sorted T cell fraction (not recorded which). Receptors originate from a male donor with ankylosing spondylitis. Both conserved end residues are part of each CDR3. Each record gives: J gene, V gene, D gene, clone size, CDR3 protein, CDR3 DNA. A D gene is named only where the DNA matches it firmly. Clone size, where shown, is once, few, many, or a class for clones that have expanded.

J: TRBJ1-2
V: TRBV12-3/TRBV12-4
D: -
size: few
CDR3: CASSSSGRVRDYGYTF
DNA: TGTGCCAGCAGTTCCTCCGGGAGGGTACGTGACTATGGCTACACCTTC

J: TRBJ2-3
V: TRBV2
D: TRBD2
size: -
CDR3: CASRPWGAGGSDTQYF
DNA: TGTGCCAGCAGGCCCTGGGGAGCGGGAGGCTCAGATACGCAGTATTTT

J: TRBJ2-1
V: TRBV11-2
D: TRBD2
size: -
CDR3: CASSLDVAGLYNEQFF
DNA: TGTGCCAGCAGCTTAGATGTAGCGGGCCTCTACAATGAGCAGTTCTTC

J: TRBJ1-4
V: TRBV28
D: -
size: -
CDR3: CASSLYQGREKLFF
DNA: TGTGCCAGCAGTTTATACCAGGGAAGAGAAAAACTGTTTTTT

J: TRBJ1-4
V: TRBV5-1
D: -
size: few
CDR3: CASSLRQPGANEKLFF
DNA: TGCGCCAGCAGCTTGAGACAGCCAGGGGCTAATGAAAAACTGTTTTTT

J: TRBJ1-2
V: TRBV18
D: TRBD1
size: -
CDR3: CASSSQGPGQKNYGYTF
DNA: TGTGCCAGCTCATCTCAAGGACCGGGACAGAAAAACTATGGCTACACCTTC

J: TRBJ2-2
V: TRBV4-2
D: -
size: few
CDR3: CASSLSGNTGELFF
DNA: TGTGCCAGCAGCCTTAGCGGTAACACCGGGGAGCTGTTTTTT

J: TRBJ1-2
V: TRBV5-1
D: -
size: -
CDR3: CASRWSSGPNYGYTF
DNA: TGCGCCAGCAGGTGGTCGTCCGGGCCCAACTATGGCTACACCTTC

J: TRBJ2-3
V: TRBV12-3/TRBV12-4
D: -
size: few
CDR3: CASSRLVPPDTQYF
DNA: TGTGCCAGCAGCCGACTGGTCCCGCCAGATACGCAGTATTTT

J: TRBJ1-4
V: TRBV6-1
D: TRBD1
size: few
CDR3: CASSRTGTNEKLFF
DNA: TGTGCCAGCAGCCGGACAGGGACTAATGAAAAACTGTTTTTT

J: TRBJ2-4
V: TRBV5-1
D: -
size: -
CDR3: CASSLSGLAKNIQYF
DNA: TGCGCCAGCAGCTTGTCCGGTTTAGCCAAAAACATTCAGTACTTC

J: TRBJ2-7
V: TRBV20-1
D: TRBD2
size: few
CDR3: CSALAGTSVLHEQYF
DNA: TGCAGTGCTCTCGCCGGGACTAGCGTTCTCCACGAGCAGTACTTC

J: TRBJ2-7
V: TRBV20-1
D: -
size: few
CDR3: CSARAGGRGKNEQYF
DNA: TGCAGTGCTAGAGCCGGTGGGAGGGGGAAAAACGAGCAGTACTTC

J: TRBJ2-1
V: TRBV20-1
D: TRBD1
size: few
CDR3: CSAVGQGDFYNEQFF
DNA: TGCAGTGCGGTCGGACAGGGAGACTTCTACAATGAGCAGTTCTTC

J: TRBJ1-6
V: TRBV2
D: TRBD1
size: -
CDR3: CASSPGTGGTLYNSPLHF
DNA: TGTGCCAGCAGCCCCGGGACAGGGGGCACCCTTTATAATTCACCCCTCCACTTT

J: TRBJ1-1
V: TRBV29-1
D: -
size: few
CDR3: CSVAAGRAEAFF
DNA: TGCAGCGTGGCGGCGGGAAGGGCTGAAGCTTTCTTT

J: TRBJ1-1
V: TRBV5-1
D: -
size: -
CDR3: CASSLAWDTEAFF
DNA: TGCGCCAGCAGCTTGGCGTGGGACACTGAAGCTTTCTTT

J: TRBJ2-3
V: TRBV12-3/TRBV12-4
D: TRBD2
size: -
CDR3: CASSTSGRAGGTDTQYF
DNA: TGTGCCAGCAGTACTAGCGGGAGGGCCGGTGGCACAGATACGCAGTATTTT

J: TRBJ2-1
V: TRBV7-9
D: TRBD2
size: -
CDR3: CAREAGGGNEQFF
DNA: TGTGCCAGAGAGGCGGGAGGGGGAAATGAGCAGTTCTTC

J: TRBJ2-1
V: TRBV6-1
D: -
size: -
CDR3: CASSPPAGFSSYNEQFF
DNA: TGTGCCAGCAGTCCCCCGGCGGGCTTTTCCTCCTACAATGAGCAGTTCTTC

J: TRBJ1-1
V: TRBV20-1
D: -
size: many
CDR3: CSAREGMNTEAFF
DNA: TGCAGTGCTAGAGAGGGGATGAACACTGAAGCTTTCTTT

J: TRBJ2-1
V: TRBV5-1
D: TRBD2
size: many
CDR3: CASSARAGEDYNEQFF
DNA: TGCGCCAGCAGCGCTCGTGCGGGAGAGGACTACAATGAGCAGTTCTTC

J: TRBJ1-2
V: TRBV7-2
D: TRBD1
size: -
CDR3: CASSPKTGVGYGYTF
DNA: TGTGCCAGCAGCCCGAAGACAGGGGTCGGCTATGGCTACACCTTC

J: TRBJ1-6
V: TRBV18
D: -
size: many
CDR3: CASSPTAPGTLSSPLHF
DNA: TGTGCCAGCTCACCCACCGCGCCCGGGACACTTTCTTCACCCCTCCACTTT

J: TRBJ2-7
V: TRBV12-3/TRBV12-4
D: TRBD1
size: few
CDR3: CASSTRQGRRDF
DNA: TGTGCCAGCAGTACTAGACAGGGTAGGCGGGACTTC

J: TRBJ1-1
V: TRBV20-1
D: -
size: many
CDR3: CSAERGINTEAFF
DNA: TGCAGTGCAGAGAGGGGTATCAACACTGAAGCTTTCTTT